The entry below describes one T cell receptor (beta chain). The antigen this receptor binds is unknown. Base qualities are not recorded, but no much larger clone differs from it by a single base. TCRbeta CDR3 regions were amplified from genomic DNA using the immunoSEQ Assay, a bias-controlled multiplex PCR. Concerning the study's data processing: The number of nucleated cells in each sample was estimated from the amplification of reference gene primers within the assay. To quantify the absolute abundance of each unique TCRbeta CDR3 rearrangement, sequence reads were collapsed and filtered. For each sample, productive Simpson clonality was calculated by taking the square root of Simpson's diversity index across productive rearrangements. In its TCRdb copy, this immuneACCESS table keeps in-frame sequences only and misses some clones. Where compared with another copy, unresolved V genes explain less than half of these, and the others have no known cause. The V and J calls and clone size are taken from that table; D and trimming were inferred from the DNA. Counted in this sample were some 350,000 clones; around 86% of them appeared once. Over 2.5% of the sample rests with the top ten.

The CDR3 measures 15 amino acids from cysteine to phenylalanine. CDR3 DNA is the only sequence kept; it has 45 bases, read in frame from the first base. Relative to germline, V is missing 4 bases and J is missing 6 bases, with 8 bases of the junction outside any gene match. The germline V gene gives CDR1 as SGHRS and CDR2 as YFSETQ. This entry is derived from a study of blood T cell repertoires in COVID-19 (dated by TCRdb to the early 2020s). Broadly, across the study: Collaborator samples came from the United States, Italy and Spain and covered acute and convalescent phases of COVID-19. The prospective study material was composed of cDNA or gDNA derived from T cells, B-cell-depleted T cells, or PBMCs. A freely available public database, intended as a resource for researchers studying the immune response to SARS-CoV-2, is where the repertoires were released. The dataset comprised deeply sampled blood TCRbeta repertoires from subjects exposed to, actively infected with, or recovered from COVID-19. The sample metadata nearly always contained a de-identified subject ID, COVID-19 status, age in years and sex. Where available, HLA class I and class II types were obtained from metadata supplied by the sample provider rather than from assay-based typing. Samples were obtained from the ongoing ImmuneRACE study (first 160 participants) and from about 1,300 subjects provided by 6 global collaborators. The full study reports these points: How much clinical and demographic metadata was included differed by source and by participant, and the metadata was provided uncurated.

Collaborating institutions collected whole blood in K2EDTA tubes following their own protocols. For TCRbeta analysis, collaborators shipped samples as frozen whole blood, isolated PBMCs, or DNA extracted from either of those sample types. This receptor was obtained from a human donor in a cohort sampled during active COVID-19. Sequenced: peripheral blood. The rearranged segments are TRBV5-1 and TRBJ1-4; TRBD1 matches 8 bases in the middle. Here is the DNA: TGCGCCAGCAGCGGACAGGGATTTGGTGATGAAAAACTGTTTTTT. It codes for CASSGQGFGDEKLFF.